This is a list of T cell receptor beta chains from one sample in a study of cytomegalovirus exposure and HLA in healthy donors. The method was immunoSEQ multiplex PCR; TCRdb's version includes in-frame clones alone and lacks a portion of them. The data show about 200,000 clones, around 79% seen once. Material for sequencing was PBMCs. The receptor source for this set is a woman aged 50 to 60 in good health and CMV-seronegative. The CDR3 runs from the conserved cysteine through the conserved F or W. D genes are given only for firm matches. A row's size may be missing; if present it is once, few, many or a size class.

v_call	clone_size	j_call	d_call	cdr3_aa	cdr3_nt
TRBV28	-	TRBJ2-3	-	CASSLGRRLTDTQYF	TGTGCCAGCAGTTTAGGGCGCCGGCTCACAGATACGCAGTATTTT
TRBV2	once	TRBJ2-5	TRBD1	CASSAQGARVETQYF	TGTGCCAGCAGTGCTCAGGGGGCCCGGGTGGAGACCCAGTACTTC
TRBV7-8	once	TRBJ1-4	-	CASSLVAGGVGDEKLFF	TGTGCCAGCAGCTTAGTGGCCGGCGGGGTAGGAGATGAAAAACTGTTTTTT
TRBV4-1	once	TRBJ2-7	-	CASSPRQQGGEQYF	TGCGCCAGCAGCCCTCGCCAACAGGGTGGGGAGCAGTACTTC
TRBV18	-	TRBJ2-3	TRBD2	CASSPGRLADTQYF	TGTGCCAGCTCACCAGGACGACTAGCGGATACGCAGTATTTT
TRBV4-3	once	TRBJ1-2	-	CASSQEPGEANYGYTF	TGCGCCAGCAGCCAGGAACCAGGGGAAGCGAACTATGGCTACACCTTC
TRBV5-1	-	TRBJ2-7	-	CASSPGKPVQYF	TGCGCCAGCAGCCCAGGGAAGCCTGTGCAGTACTTC
TRBV7-9	-	TRBJ2-3	-	CAIEKTDTQYF	TGTGCCATTGAGAAGACAGATACGCAGTATTTT
TRBV7-2	-	TRBJ1-2	-	CASSLTGHGYTF	TGTGCCAGCAGCTTAACAGGGCATGGCTACACCTTC
TRBV29-1	-	TRBJ1-2	-	CSAPSGAPNYGYTF	TGCAGCGCCCCCTCAGGGGCCCCTAACTATGGCTACACCTTC
TRBV6-6	-	TRBJ1-2	-	CASTLPRSSGYTF	TGTGCCAGCACCCTCCCCCGGAGTTCTGGCTACACCTTC
TRBV30	-	TRBJ2-7	TRBD1	CAWSGQGGYEQYF	TGTGCCTGGAGCGGACAGGGGGGGTACGAGCAGTACTTC
TRBV9	-	TRBJ2-5	-	CASSVEEGAGETQYF	TGTGCCAGCAGCGTAGAGGAGGGGGCCGGGGAGACCCAGTACTTC
TRBV15	-	TRBJ2-7	-	CATSSSPDRYEQYF	TGTGCCACCAGCAGTTCCCCTGACAGGTACGAGCAGTACTTC
TRBV29-1	-	TRBJ2-7	TRBD2	CSVEEVSGGPEQYF	TGCAGCGTTGAAGAAGTAAGCGGGGGGCCCGAGCAGTACTTC
TRBV28	-	TRBJ1-1	TRBD1	CASGPGQGIGEAFF	TGTGCCAGCGGCCCGGGACAGGGCATCGGGGAAGCTTTCTTT
TRBV5-1	-	TRBJ2-3	-	CASSFAGVTDTQYF	TGCGCCAGCAGCTTCGCAGGGGTCACAGATACGCAGTATTTT
TRBV27	once	TRBJ1-1	-	CASSLSGQYTEAFF	TGTGCCAGCAGTTTATCAGGACAGTACACTGAAGCTTTCTTT
TRBV11-2	-	TRBJ2-3	-	CASSLVWDPIGGDTQYF	TGTGCCAGCAGCTTAGTATGGGACCCAATAGGAGGGGATACGCAGTATTTT
TRBV9	-	TRBJ2-1	-	CASSVGGWAQDEQFF	TGTGCCAGCAGCGTAGGCGGGTGGGCCCAGGATGAGCAGTTCTTC